Included here is one TCR beta chain sequence, with context. These data are taken from a study of CD8 T cells in Susac syndrome. Sequencing of TCR beta was performed on blood CD8+ and CD4+ T cells. The patients serving as multiple sclerosis controls were treatment-naive. They had stable or active relapsing-remitting disease and fulfilled revised McDonald criteria. TEMRA cells were FACS-enriched, unlike CD8+ and CD4+ T cells, which were negatively isolated. Random hexamers primed reverse transcription of roughly 0.5 to 1 ug RNA. Amplification of TCR beta CDR3 across 54 Vbeta and 13 Jbeta was performed with immunoSEQ multiplex PCR. TCRdb analysed the immunoSEQ multiplex PCR reads with MiXCR anew, one entry per CDR3 protein. The sample contains roughly 300,000 distinct CDR3 sequences, 70% to 90% of which appear only once. Germline V gene sequence: CDR1 SNHLY, CDR2 FYNNEI. There are 16 residues in the CDR3. Trimming shortened V by 8 bases and J by 3 bases, and 20 bases separated the two germline ends.

The sequence was obtained from a human donor with multiple sclerosis. The rearrangement links TRBV2 to TRBJ1-5; D unclear. The sample taken for sequencing was CD8+ T cells from PBMCs. CDR3 coding DNA: TGTGCCAGCCGGGCCCATCTTGAGGGCATCAATCAGCCCCAGCATTTT. Translation: CASRAHLEGINQPQHF.